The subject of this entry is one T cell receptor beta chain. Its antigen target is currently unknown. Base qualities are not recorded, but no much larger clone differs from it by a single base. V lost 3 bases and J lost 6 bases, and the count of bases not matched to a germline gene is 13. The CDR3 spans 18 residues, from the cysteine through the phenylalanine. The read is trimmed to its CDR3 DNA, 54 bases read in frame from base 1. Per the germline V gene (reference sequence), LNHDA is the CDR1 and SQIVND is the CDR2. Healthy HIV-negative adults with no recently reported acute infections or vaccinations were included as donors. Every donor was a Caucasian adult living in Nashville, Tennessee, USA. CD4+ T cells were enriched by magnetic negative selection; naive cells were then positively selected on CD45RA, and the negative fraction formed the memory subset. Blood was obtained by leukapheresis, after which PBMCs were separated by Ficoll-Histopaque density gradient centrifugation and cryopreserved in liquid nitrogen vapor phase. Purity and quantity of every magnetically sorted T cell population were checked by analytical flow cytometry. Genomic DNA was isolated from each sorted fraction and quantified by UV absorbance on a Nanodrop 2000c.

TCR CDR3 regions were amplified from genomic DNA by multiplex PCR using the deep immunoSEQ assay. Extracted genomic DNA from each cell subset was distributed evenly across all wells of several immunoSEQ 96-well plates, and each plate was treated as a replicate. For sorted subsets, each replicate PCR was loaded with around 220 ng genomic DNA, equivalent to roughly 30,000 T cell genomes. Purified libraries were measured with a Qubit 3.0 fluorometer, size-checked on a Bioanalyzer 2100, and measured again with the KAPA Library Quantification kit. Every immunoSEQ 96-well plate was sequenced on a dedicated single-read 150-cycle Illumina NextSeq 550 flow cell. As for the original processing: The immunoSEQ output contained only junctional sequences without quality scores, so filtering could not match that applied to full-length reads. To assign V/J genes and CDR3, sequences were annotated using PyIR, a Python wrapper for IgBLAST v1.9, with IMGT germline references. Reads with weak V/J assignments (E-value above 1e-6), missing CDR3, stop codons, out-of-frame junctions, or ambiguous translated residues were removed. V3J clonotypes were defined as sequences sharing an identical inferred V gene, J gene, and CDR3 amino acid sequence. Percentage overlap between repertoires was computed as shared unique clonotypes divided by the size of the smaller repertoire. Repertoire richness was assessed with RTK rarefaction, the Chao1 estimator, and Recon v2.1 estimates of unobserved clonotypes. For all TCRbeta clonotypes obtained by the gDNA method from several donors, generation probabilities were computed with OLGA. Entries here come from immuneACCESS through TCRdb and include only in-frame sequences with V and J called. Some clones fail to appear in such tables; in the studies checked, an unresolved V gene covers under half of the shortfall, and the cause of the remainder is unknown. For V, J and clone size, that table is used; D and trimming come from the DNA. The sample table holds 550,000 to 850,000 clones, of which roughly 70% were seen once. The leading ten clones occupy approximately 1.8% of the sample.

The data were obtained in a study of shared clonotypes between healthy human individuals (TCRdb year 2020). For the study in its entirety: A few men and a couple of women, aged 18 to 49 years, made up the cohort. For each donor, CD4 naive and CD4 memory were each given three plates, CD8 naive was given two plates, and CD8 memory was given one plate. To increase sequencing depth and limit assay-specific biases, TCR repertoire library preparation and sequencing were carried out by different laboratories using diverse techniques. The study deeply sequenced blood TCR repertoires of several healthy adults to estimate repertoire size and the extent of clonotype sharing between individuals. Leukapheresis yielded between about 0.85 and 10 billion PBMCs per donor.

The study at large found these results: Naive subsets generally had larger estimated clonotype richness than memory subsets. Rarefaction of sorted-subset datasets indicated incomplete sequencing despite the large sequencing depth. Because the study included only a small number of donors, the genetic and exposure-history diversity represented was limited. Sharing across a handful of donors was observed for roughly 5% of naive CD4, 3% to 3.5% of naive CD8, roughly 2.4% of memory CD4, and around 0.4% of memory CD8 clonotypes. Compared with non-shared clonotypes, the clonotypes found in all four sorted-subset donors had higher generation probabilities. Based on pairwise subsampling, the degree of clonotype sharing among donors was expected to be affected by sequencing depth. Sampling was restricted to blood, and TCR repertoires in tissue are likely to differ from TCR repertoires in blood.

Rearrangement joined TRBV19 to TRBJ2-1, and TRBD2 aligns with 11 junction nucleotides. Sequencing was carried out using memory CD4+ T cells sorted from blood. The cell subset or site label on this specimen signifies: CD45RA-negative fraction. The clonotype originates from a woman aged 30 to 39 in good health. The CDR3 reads CASSIETMTSGAGNEQFF. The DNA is TGTGCCAGTAGTATCGAAACTATGACTAGCGGGGCGGGCAATGAGCAGTTCTTC.